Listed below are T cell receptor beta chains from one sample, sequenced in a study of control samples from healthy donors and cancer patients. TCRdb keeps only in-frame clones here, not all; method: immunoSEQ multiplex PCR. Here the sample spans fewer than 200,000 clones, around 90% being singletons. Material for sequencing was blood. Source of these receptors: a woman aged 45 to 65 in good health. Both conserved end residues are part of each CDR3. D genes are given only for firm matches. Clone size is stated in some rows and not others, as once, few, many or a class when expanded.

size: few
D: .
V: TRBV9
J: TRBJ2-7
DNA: TGTGCCAGCAGCCCCCGGTGGCAGGATCGCTACGAGCAGTACTTC
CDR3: CASSPRWQDRYEQYF

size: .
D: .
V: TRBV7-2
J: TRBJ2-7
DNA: TGTGCCAGCGGGACCACTGGGGAGCAGTACTTC
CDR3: CASGTTGEQYF

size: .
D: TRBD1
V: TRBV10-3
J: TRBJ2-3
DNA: TGTGCCATTGGACAGGGAGGAATCAACGCAGATACGCAGTATTTT
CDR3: CAIGQGGINADTQYF

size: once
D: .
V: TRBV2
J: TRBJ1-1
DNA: TGTGCCAGCAGTGAATACACAGTGAACACTGAAGCTTTCTTT
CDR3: CASSEYTVNTEAFF

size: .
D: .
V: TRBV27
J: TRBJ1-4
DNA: TGTGCCAGCAGCAGTACAGGGTTTAGTAGGGAAAAACTGTTTTTT
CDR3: CASSSTGFSREKLFF

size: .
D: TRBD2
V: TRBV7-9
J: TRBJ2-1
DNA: TGTGCCAGCAGCCACCAGCGGGAGGCCGCCTGGGGTGAGCAGTTCTTC
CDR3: CASSHQREAAWGEQFF

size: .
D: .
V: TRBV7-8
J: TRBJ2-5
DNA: TGTGCCAGCAGCTTAGGACGGGGGACCCAGTACTTC
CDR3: CASSLGRGTQYF

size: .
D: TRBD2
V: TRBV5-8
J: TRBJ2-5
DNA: TGTGCCAGCAGCCAAGGCAGCGGGGTCCAAGAGACCCAGTACTTC
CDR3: CASSQGSGVQETQYF

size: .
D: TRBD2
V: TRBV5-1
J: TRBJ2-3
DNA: TGCGCCAGCAGCTCCCCCCTCGGGACTAGCAGGGCAGATACGCAGTATTTT
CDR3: CASSSPLGTSRADTQYF

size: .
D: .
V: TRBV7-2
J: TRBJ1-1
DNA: TGTGCCAGCAGCCGCTCGTTGGGGCCGGGAAACACTGAAGCTTTCTTT
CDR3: CASSRSLGPGNTEAFF

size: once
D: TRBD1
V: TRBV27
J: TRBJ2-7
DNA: TGTGCCAGCAGTTTCAGGGACAGGGACTACGAGCAGTACTTC
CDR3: CASSFRDRDYEQYF

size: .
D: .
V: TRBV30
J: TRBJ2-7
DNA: TGTGCCTGGAGTAAGGGGCTTTTAGAGCAGTACTTC
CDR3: CAWSKGLLEQYF

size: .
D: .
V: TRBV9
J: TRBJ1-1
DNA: TGTGCCAGCAGCGTAGAAGTTAACACTGAAGCTTTCTTT
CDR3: CASSVEVNTEAFF

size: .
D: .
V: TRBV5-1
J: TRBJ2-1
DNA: TGCGCCAGCAGCTTGGTATCAGGCAGCGTCGAGCAGTTCTTC
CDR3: CASSLVSGSVEQFF

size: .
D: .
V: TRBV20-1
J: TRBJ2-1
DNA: TGCAGTGCTAGTGTGGGGTGGTCCTACAATGAGCAGTTCTTC
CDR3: CSASVGWSYNEQFF

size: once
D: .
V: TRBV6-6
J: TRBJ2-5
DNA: TGTGCCAGCACCTCGTGGGGAGAGACCCAGTACTTC
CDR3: CASTSWGETQYF

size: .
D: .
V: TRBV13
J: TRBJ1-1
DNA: TGTGCCAGCAGCCCTCCTCGGGGCACTGAAGCTTTCTTT
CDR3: CASSPPRGTEAFF

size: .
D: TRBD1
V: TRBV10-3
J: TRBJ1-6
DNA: TGTGCCATCAGTGAGTCGCCGGGACAGGGTAATTCACCCCTCCACTTT
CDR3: CAISESPGQGNSPLHF

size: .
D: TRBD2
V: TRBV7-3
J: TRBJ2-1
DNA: TGTGCCAGCAGCGTTAGCCTTACTAGCGGGGGGAACAATGAGCAGTTCTTC
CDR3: CASSVSLTSGGNNEQFF

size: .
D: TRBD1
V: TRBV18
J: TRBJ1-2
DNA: TGTGCCAGCTCATCGGGGACAGATCCGTACTTC
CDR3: CASSSGTDPYF

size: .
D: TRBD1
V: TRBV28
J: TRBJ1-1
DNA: TGTGCCAGCAGTTCACCGGGACAGATGAACACTGAAGCTTTCTTT
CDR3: CASSSPGQMNTEAFF

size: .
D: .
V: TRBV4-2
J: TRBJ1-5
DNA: TGTGCCAGCAGCCAAGACTACAATCAGCCCCAGCATTTT
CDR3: CASSQDYNQPQHF

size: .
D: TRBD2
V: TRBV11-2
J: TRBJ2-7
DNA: TGTGCCAGCAGCTTAGTCCGGACTAGCGGCTACGAGCAGTACTTC
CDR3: CASSLVRTSGYEQYF

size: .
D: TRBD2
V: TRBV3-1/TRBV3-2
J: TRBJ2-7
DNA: TGTGCCAGCAGCCAAGGCCTTCTAGCGGGGGTCTCCGACGAGCAGTACTTC
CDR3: CASSQGLLAGVSDEQYF

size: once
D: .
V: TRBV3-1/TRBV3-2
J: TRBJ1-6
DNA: TGTGCCAGCAGCCAAGATAGGAGTTCACCCCTCCACTTT
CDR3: CASSQDRSSPLHF

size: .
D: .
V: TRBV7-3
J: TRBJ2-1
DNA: TGTGCCAGCAGCTTAACTGGGACCCCGGACAATGAGCAGTTCTTC
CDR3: CASSLTGTPDNEQFF

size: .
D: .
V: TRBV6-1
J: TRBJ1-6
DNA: TGTGCCAGCAGTGAGGGGTTCGGGGCTGGTTCACCCCTCCACTTT
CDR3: CASSEGFGAGSPLHF

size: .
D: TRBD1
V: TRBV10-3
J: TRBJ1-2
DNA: TGTGCCATCAGTGAGTCGGGACAGAATACCTTTGGCTACACCTTC
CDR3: CAISESGQNTFGYTF

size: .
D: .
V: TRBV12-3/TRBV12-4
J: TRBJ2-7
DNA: TGTGCCAGCAGTTTACGCCGGGAACAGCAGTACTTC
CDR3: CASSLRREQQYF

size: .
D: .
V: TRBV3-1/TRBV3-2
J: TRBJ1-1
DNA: TGTGCCAGCAGCCAAGGGGTTGAGGTGACTGAAGCTTTCTTT
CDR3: CASSQGVEVTEAFF

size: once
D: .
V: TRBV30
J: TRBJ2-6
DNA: TGTGCCTGGAGATCCAGTCAGGGAGACTCTGGGGCCAACGTCCTGACTTTC
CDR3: CAWRSSQGDSGANVLTF

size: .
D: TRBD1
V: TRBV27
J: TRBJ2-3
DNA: TGTGCCAGCTCGGGACAGGGGGCTGGAGATACGCAGTATTTT
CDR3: CASSGQGAGDTQYF

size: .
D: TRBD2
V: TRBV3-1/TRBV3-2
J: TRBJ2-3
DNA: TGTGCCAGCAAGGGGCTAGCGGGACTCACAGATACGCAGTATTTT
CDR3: CASKGLAGLTDTQYF

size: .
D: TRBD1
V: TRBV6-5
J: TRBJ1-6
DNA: TGTGCCAGCAGTTACCCGGGACAGGGGCGCAATTCACCCCTCCACTTT
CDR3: CASSYPGQGRNSPLHF

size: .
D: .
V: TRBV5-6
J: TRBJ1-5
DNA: TGTGCCAGCAGCTTGGGGGCAGGGACCCTCGGGAATCAGCCCCAGCATTTT
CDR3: CASSLGAGTLGNQPQHF

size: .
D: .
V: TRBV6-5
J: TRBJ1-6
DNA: TGTGCCAGCAGTTACTCTGGCGGAAATAATTCACCCCTCCACTTT
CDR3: CASSYSGGNNSPLHF

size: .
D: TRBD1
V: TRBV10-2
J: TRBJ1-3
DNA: TGCGCCAGCAGTGAGGTACCGGGACAGGGGAACACCATATATTTT
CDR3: CASSEVPGQGNTIYF

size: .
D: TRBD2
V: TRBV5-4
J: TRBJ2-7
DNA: TGTGCCAGCAGCTTGGATCTAGCGGGAGTCTACGAGCAGTACTTC
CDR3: CASSLDLAGVYEQYF